This is a list of T cell receptor beta chains from one sample in a study of technical replicates of blood from several donors. Libraries were prepared by immunoSEQ multiplex PCR; TCRdb keeps only in-frame clonotypes and omits some of them. The sample contains 80,000 or so clones, approximately 96% of which appear only once. Sequenced input: T cells isolated from PBMCs. These TCRs come from a human donor in good health. Each CDR3 is given with its conserved first and last residue. The order of the fields is clone size, D gene, V gene, J gene, CDR3 DNA, CDR3 protein. D genes are given only for firm matches. Clone size is shown for a subset of rows, as once, few, many or a class of expanded clone.

clone size: -; D gene: TRBD1; V gene: TRBV15; J gene: TRBJ2-1; CDR3 DNA: TGTGCCACCAGCAAGAACAGGGGGCTCTACAATGAGCAGTTCTTC; CDR3 protein: CATSKNRGLYNEQFF
clone size: -; D gene: -; V gene: TRBV4-2; J gene: TRBJ2-2; CDR3 DNA: TGTGCCAGCAGCCAACCCGACCGGGTCACCGGGGAGCTGTTTTTT; CDR3 protein: CASSQPDRVTGELFF
clone size: few; D gene: TRBD1; V gene: TRBV13; J gene: TRBJ1-1; CDR3 DNA: TGTGCCAGCAGCTCAGGACAGGATGAAGCTTTCTTT; CDR3 protein: CASSSGQDEAFF
clone size: -; D gene: TRBD2; V gene: TRBV29-1; J gene: TRBJ2-1; CDR3 DNA: TGCGGAAGTAGGGCGGGGGACTACAATGAGCAGTTCTTC; CDR3 protein: CGSRAGDYNEQFF
clone size: -; D gene: -; V gene: TRBV7-3; J gene: TRBJ1-5; CDR3 DNA: TGTGCCAGCAGCTTAACGTCGGGGTTAGGTCAGCCCCAGCATTTT; CDR3 protein: CASSLTSGLGQPQHF
clone size: -; D gene: -; V gene: TRBV11-2; J gene: TRBJ1-1; CDR3 DNA: TGTGCCAGCAGCTTAGTCTCGGGGGAGGGAAACACTGAAGCTTTCTTT; CDR3 protein: CASSLVSGEGNTEAFF
clone size: -; D gene: TRBD1; V gene: TRBV6-5; J gene: TRBJ2-7; CDR3 DNA: TGTGCCAGCAGCCCGGACAGGGACTACGAGCAGTACTTC; CDR3 protein: CASSPDRDYEQYF
clone size: -; D gene: TRBD1; V gene: TRBV6-1; J gene: TRBJ1-5; CDR3 DNA: TGTGCCAGCAGTGAAGCGCTCGGGACAGGGGATCAGCCCCAGCATTTT; CDR3 protein: CASSEALGTGDQPQHF
clone size: -; D gene: -; V gene: TRBV29-1; J gene: TRBJ2-7; CDR3 DNA: TGCAGCGTTGAAGATCGGAGCGAGCAGTACTTC; CDR3 protein: CSVEDRSEQYF
clone size: -; D gene: -; V gene: TRBV21-1; J gene: TRBJ1-2; CDR3 DNA: TGTGCCAGCAGCAAAGAGTGGGCATATGGCTACACCTTC; CDR3 protein: CASSKEWAYGYTF
clone size: -; D gene: -; V gene: TRBV5-1; J gene: TRBJ1-1; CDR3 DNA: TGCGCCAGCAGGCGGGGGTCTACTGAAGCTTTCTTT; CDR3 protein: CASRRGSTEAFF
clone size: -; D gene: TRBD1; V gene: TRBV27; J gene: TRBJ1-5; CDR3 DNA: TGTGGAGGTGACCGGGACAGAAATAGCAATCAGCCCCAGCATTTT; CDR3 protein: CGGDRDRNSNQPQHF
clone size: -; D gene: -; V gene: TRBV7-9; J gene: TRBJ2-3; CDR3 DNA: TGTGCCAGCAGCTTACGAGGGTCTCCTACAGATACGCAGTATTTT; CDR3 protein: CASSLRGSPTDTQYF
clone size: -; D gene: TRBD1; V gene: TRBV6-1; J gene: TRBJ2-5; CDR3 DNA: TGTGCCAGCACCGTACAGGGGGCGGCGGAGACCCAGTACTTC; CDR3 protein: CASTVQGAAETQYF
clone size: -; D gene: -; V gene: TRBV6-1; J gene: TRBJ2-1; CDR3 DNA: TGTGCCAGCAGTGAAGCGGGGAGCGGAGCCGACAATGAGCAGTTCTTC; CDR3 protein: CASSEAGSGADNEQFF
clone size: -; D gene: -; V gene: TRBV14; J gene: TRBJ2-1; CDR3 DNA: TGTGCCAGCAGCCACGGGGATGAGCAGTTCTTC; CDR3 protein: CASSHGDEQFF
clone size: once; D gene: -; V gene: TRBV9; J gene: TRBJ2-1; CDR3 DNA: TGTGCCAGCAGCGTAGCAGGGGGGCTTAATGAGCAGTTCTTC; CDR3 protein: CASSVAGGLNEQFF
clone size: -; D gene: TRBD1; V gene: TRBV28; J gene: TRBJ1-1; CDR3 DNA: TGTGCCAGCAGTCCGACAGGGGGCCTAAACACTGAAGCTTTCTTT; CDR3 protein: CASSPTGGLNTEAFF
clone size: once; D gene: -; V gene: TRBV6-5; J gene: TRBJ2-7; CDR3 DNA: TGTGCCAGCAGTTACTCGGCGGGCGGACTTGCCTACGAGCAGTACTTC; CDR3 protein: CASSYSAGGLAYEQYF
clone size: -; D gene: -; V gene: TRBV7-9; J gene: TRBJ1-4; CDR3 DNA: TGTGCCAGCAGCCCAGGGGTAGGGGAAAAACTGTTTTTT; CDR3 protein: CASSPGVGEKLFF
clone size: -; D gene: -; V gene: TRBV28; J gene: TRBJ2-1; CDR3 DNA: TGTGCCAGCAGATCACTAGAAGTCGAATACAATGAGCAGTTCTTC; CDR3 protein: CASRSLEVEYNEQFF
clone size: -; D gene: -; V gene: TRBV19; J gene: TRBJ1-2; CDR3 DNA: TGTGCCAGTAGTCCCGACAGGTCTACCAACTATGGCTACACCTTC; CDR3 protein: CASSPDRSTNYGYTF
clone size: -; D gene: -; V gene: TRBV7-8; J gene: TRBJ2-7; CDR3 DNA: TGTGCCAGCAGCCAAAGTCCCGGGACAAGCCATTACGAGCAGTACTTC; CDR3 protein: CASSQSPGTSHYEQYF
clone size: -; D gene: TRBD1; V gene: TRBV11-2; J gene: TRBJ2-7; CDR3 DNA: TGTGCCAGCAGCTTGGCACAGGGGGGCGAGCAGTACTTC; CDR3 protein: CASSLAQGGEQYF
clone size: -; D gene: -; V gene: TRBV6-1; J gene: TRBJ1-2; CDR3 DNA: TGTGCCAGCAGAAAGACAGTCGATGGCTACACCTTC; CDR3 protein: CASRKTVDGYTF
clone size: -; D gene: -; V gene: TRBV13; J gene: TRBJ1-2; CDR3 DNA: TGTGCCAGCAGGCGGGGGCCGTTAGCTAACTATGGCTACACCTTC; CDR3 protein: CASRRGPLANYGYTF
clone size: -; D gene: -; V gene: TRBV19; J gene: TRBJ2-1; CDR3 DNA: TGTGCCAGTAGTTCCCAGGGATACTGGGATGAGCAGTTCTTC; CDR3 protein: CASSSQGYWDEQFF
clone size: -; D gene: TRBD2; V gene: TRBV9; J gene: TRBJ2-5; CDR3 DNA: TGTGCCAGCAGCCCTGGGACTAGCGTCGCCCAGTACTTC; CDR3 protein: CASSPGTSVAQYF
clone size: -; D gene: TRBD1; V gene: TRBV4-2; J gene: TRBJ1-5; CDR3 DNA: TGTGCCAGCAGCCAAGATAGGACAGGGGGTTTTCAGCCCCAGCATTTT; CDR3 protein: CASSQDRTGGFQPQHF
clone size: -; D gene: -; V gene: TRBV11-3; J gene: TRBJ1-6; CDR3 DNA: TGTGCCAGCAGCCCCAACCCGGGACAAATTTCACCCCTCCACTTT; CDR3 protein: CASSPNPGQISPLHF
clone size: -; D gene: -; V gene: TRBV7-8; J gene: TRBJ2-7; CDR3 DNA: TGTGCCAGCAGCAACCGGGACACCGCCTACGAGCAGTACTTC; CDR3 protein: CASSNRDTAYEQYF
clone size: -; D gene: -; V gene: TRBV4-1; J gene: TRBJ1-2; CDR3 DNA: TGCGCCAGCAGCCAACTTATAAGGGGATCTAACTATGGCTACACCTTC; CDR3 protein: CASSQLIRGSNYGYTF
clone size: -; D gene: -; V gene: TRBV2; J gene: TRBJ2-7; CDR3 DNA: TGTGCCAGCAGTGAGGCCAGCTACGAGCAGTACTTC; CDR3 protein: CASSEASYEQYF
clone size: -; D gene: -; V gene: TRBV7-9; J gene: TRBJ1-3; CDR3 DNA: TGTGCCAGCAGCTTAGCAGGGAGGGGCTCTGGAAACACCATATATTTT; CDR3 protein: CASSLAGRGSGNTIYF